This TCR beta chain originates from a study of cytomegalovirus exposure and HLA in healthy donors. On this clone: The identical CDR3 is also encoded by other nucleotide sequences in the sample.

Vbeta (60) and Jbeta (13) primers were used in the PCR. Measured with immunoSEQ multiplex PCR; TCRdb has only the in-frame clones, and not every one. The sample contains around 160,000 clones, around 80% of which appear only once. Sequencing used PBMCs. The source of this sequence is a male donor in good health and CMV-seropositive.

CDR3 DNA sequence: TGTGCCTGGAGTGTTCAGGGCACAGATACGCAGTATTTT. Protein: CAWSVQGTDTQYF. The chain carries TRBV30 and TRBJ2-3, with D unresolved. The length of the CDR3 is 13 residues. Germline CDR1 and CDR2: GTSNPN and SVGIG (reference sequence). The V end was cut by 0 bases, the J end by 1 base, with 5 bases between.